This TCR beta chain was found in a study of T cells in Graves' hyperthyroidism and ophthalmopathy. Study in general: Before treatment of any kind, peripheral blood was taken at initial diagnosis.

Those patients with uncontrolled infection, other autoimmune disease, pregnancy or lactation were excluded. There were TCR beta CDR3 regions amplified from RNA transcripts. A set of HTBI primers served as the primers for a first-round RT-PCR of the TCR CDR3. TCRdb recomputed calls from the multiplex PCR reads with MiXCR, one row per CDR3 protein. The sample includes some 570,000 distinct CDR3 sequences, under 20% seen only once; the top ten take 17%. Points on this clonotype: Antigen: not known.

There are 15 residues in the CDR3. V was shortened by 5 bases and J by 8 bases, with 21 bases between the two germline ends. Per germline, CDR1 SNHLY and CDR2 FYNNEI. Study-wide results and caveats: Ophthalmopathy prediction by the model preceded onset by a median about 6 months. Most clonotypes expanded in the thyroid (above 0.001) were also present in blood.

The chain couples TRBV2 to TRBJ1-2, with D perhaps TRBD1 (6 bases). This TCR was sampled from a woman aged 18-30 years with Graves' ophthalmopathy. Material: blood. CDR3 in DNA: TGTGCCAGCAGTTACAGGGTCCAGGGTCAACGAGGCTACACCTTC. Translated, it gives CASSYRVQGQRGYTF.